The 12 T cell receptor beta chains below all came from one sample that was sequenced in a study of OX40 agonist ivuxolimab in advanced cancers. Measured with immunoSEQ multiplex PCR; TCRdb has only the in-frame clones, and not every one. The sample lists 100,000 or so clones; about nine tenths were seen once. The specimen comprised CD4+ or CD8+ T cells sorted from blood, sampled in a trial of the OX40 agonist ivuxolimab. These receptors all stem from an adult with an advanced solid tumor such as melanoma, head and neck, liver or kidney cancer.

The chain uses TRBV18 and TRBJ2-5; 11 nucleotides align to TRBD2. V dropped 2 bases and J dropped 3; count of bases not matched to a gene: 2. CDR1 and CDR2 (germline): KGHSH, LQKENI. The CDR3 runs 15 residues. The CDR3 DNA follows: TGTGCCAGCTCACCAGGGACTAGCGGAGAAGAGACCCAGTACTTC. This encodes CASSPGTSGEETQYF.

In its sample, this clone was seen once. The chain links TRBV30 to TRBJ1-2; D may be TRBD1 (5 bases). V gave up 5 bases and J gave up 2 bases, with 18 bases separating them. The germline V gene encodes CDR1 GTSNPN and CDR2 SVGIG (reference sequence). The CDR3 consists of 15 residues. The CDR3 DNA reads TGTGCCTGGTACCGGGACGGAGAATCAAACTATGGCTACACCTTC. Translation: CAWYRDGESNYGYTF.

The CDR3 loop reads CASSGPGDRRNTIYF. DNA for the CDR3: TGTGCCAGCAGCGGACCAGGGGATAGAAGAAACACCATATATTTT. The chain joins TRBV7-2 to TRBJ1-3; TRBD1 is a possible D gene (6 bases). V gave up 5 bases and J gave up 5 bases, with 16 bases separating them. Germline-derived CDR1 and CDR2 are SGHTA and FQGNSA. There are 15 residues in the CDR3.

The J gene is TRBJ2-6, the V gene TRBV28; perhaps TRBD2 as D (6 bases). The CDR3 loop spans 18 amino acids. Germline CDR1 and CDR2: MDHEN and SYDVKM. Trimming removed 2 bases at V and 1 base at J, with 15 bases between. CDR3 bases: TGTGCCAGCAGTTTACAGGGACTCGGGATTTCTGGGGCCAACGTCCTGACTTTC. Its protein product is CASSLQGLGISGANVLTF.

This chain joins TRBV5-4 and TRBJ1-1; 9 bases fit TRBD1. V was pared by 0 bases and J by 3 bases, with 3 bases of the junction left unmatched. Germline CDR1 SGHNT, CDR2 YYREEE (reference sequence). The CDR3 length is 15 residues. For the CDR3, the DNA is TGTGCCAGCAGCTTGGGGACAGGGGTTGACACTGAAGCTTTCTTT. This gives the protein CASSLGTGVDTEAFF.

The genes are TRBV11-2 and TRBJ1-1, with D hard to call. The ends were cut back, 5 bases at V and 6 bases at J, with 16 bases in the middle. CDR3 length equals 14 residues. Germline loops: CDR1 SGHAT, CDR2 FQNNGV. CDR3 loop: CASSIRAREAEAFF. CDR3 DNA: TGTGCCAGCAGCATCCGGGCCCGGGAGGCTGAAGCTTTCTTT.

The rearrangement links TRBV5-3 to TRBJ2-7; D gene ambiguous. TRBV5-3 is designated an ORF whose function remains uncertain. V lost 1 base and J 2 bases, leaving 13 bases between the germline ends. This CDR3 contains 15 residues. CDR3 in amino acids: CARSLRTSSPYEQYF. CDR3 nucleotides: TGTGCCAGAAGCTTGCGCACCTCGTCACCCTACGAGCAGTACTTC.

V gene TRBV9 combines with J gene TRBJ1-2, with D perhaps matching TRBD1 (6 bases). The CDR3 extends over 14 amino acids. Trimming pared 6 bases from V and 4 bases from J, leaving 16 bases between. Germline assignment: CDR1 SGDLS and CDR2 YYNGEE. CDR3 bases: TGTGCCAGCACCCCCACACAGGGAGGCTATGGCTACACCTTC. Its translation: CASTPTQGGYGYTF.

The chain carries TRBV4-3 and TRBJ2-3; no clear D gene. This CDR3 is 14 amino acids long. The germline gives CDR1 LGHNA, CDR2 YSLEER. Trimming pared 1 base from V and 7 bases from J, leaving 12 bases between. The CDR3 sequence is CASSQGNDPNTQYF. For the CDR3, the DNA is TGCGCCAGCAGCCAAGGGAATGACCCCAATACGCAGTATTTT.

The chain joins TRBV6-5 to TRBJ2-1, with 8 bases aligning to TRBD2. The CDR3 runs to 14 residues. V gave up 6 bases and J gave up 0 bases; unmatched junction bases: 1. The germline V gene encodes CDR1 MNHEY and CDR2 SVGAGI. The CDR3 loop reads CASRLADSYNEQFF. The CDR3 region has the DNA TGTGCCAGCAGACTAGCGGACTCCTACAATGAGCAGTTCTTC.

This clone was detected only a few times. The chain uses TRBV30 and TRBJ2-5; D could derive from TRBD1 or TRBD2 (5 bases each). The V gene's germline CDR1 is GTSNPN and CDR2 SVGIG (reference sequence). CDR3 length: 14 amino acids. Deletions cut 2 bases from V and 3 bases from J, with 13 bases between. CDR3 DNA: TGTGCCTGGAGTCCCGGGGCGGGTAAAGAGACCCAGTACTTC. This sequence encodes CAWSPGAGKETQYF.

The rearrangement joins TRBV30 to TRBJ2-3; D may correspond to TRBD1 or TRBD2 (6 bases each). V was clipped by 3 bases and J by 5 bases, with 15 bases between them. The CDR3 is 14 residues long. Germline V gives CDR1 GTSNPN, CDR2 SVGIG (reference sequence). The DNA for the CDR3 is TGTGCCTGGAGCGGAGGGGGGTCTAGAGATACGCAGTATTTT. It translates to CAWSGGGSRDTQYF.